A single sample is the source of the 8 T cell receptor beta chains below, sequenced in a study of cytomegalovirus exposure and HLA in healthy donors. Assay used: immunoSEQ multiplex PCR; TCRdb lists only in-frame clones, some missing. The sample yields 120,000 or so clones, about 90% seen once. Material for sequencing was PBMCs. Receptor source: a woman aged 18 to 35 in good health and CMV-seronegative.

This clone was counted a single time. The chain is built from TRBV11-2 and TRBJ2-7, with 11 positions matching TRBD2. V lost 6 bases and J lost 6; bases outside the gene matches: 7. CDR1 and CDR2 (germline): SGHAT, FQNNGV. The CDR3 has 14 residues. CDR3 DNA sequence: TGTGCCAGCAGAATAGCGGGGGGGCCGCGCGAGCAGTACTTC. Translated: CASRIAGGPREQYF.

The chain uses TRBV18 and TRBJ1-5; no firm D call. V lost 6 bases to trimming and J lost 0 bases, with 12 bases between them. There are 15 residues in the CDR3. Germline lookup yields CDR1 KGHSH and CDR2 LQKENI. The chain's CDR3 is CASSQSGSSNQPQHF. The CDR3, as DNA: TGTGCCAGCTCTCAATCCGGGAGTAGCAATCAGCCCCAGCATTTT.

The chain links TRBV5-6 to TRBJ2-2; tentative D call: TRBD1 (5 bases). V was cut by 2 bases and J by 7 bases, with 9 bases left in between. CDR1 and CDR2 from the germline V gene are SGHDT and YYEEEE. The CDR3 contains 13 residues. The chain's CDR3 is CASSLGAGGELFF. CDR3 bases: TGTGCCAGCAGCTTAGGGGCTGGCGGGGAGCTGTTTTTT.

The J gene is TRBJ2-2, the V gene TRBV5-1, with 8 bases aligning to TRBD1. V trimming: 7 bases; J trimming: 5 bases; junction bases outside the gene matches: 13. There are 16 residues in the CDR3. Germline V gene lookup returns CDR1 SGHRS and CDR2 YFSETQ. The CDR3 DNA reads TGCGCCAGCGCCGCACTCCGACAGGGGAATACCGGGGAGCTGTTTTTT. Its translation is CASAALRQGNTGELFF. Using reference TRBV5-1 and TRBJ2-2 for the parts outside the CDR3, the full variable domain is KAGVTQTPRYLIKTRGQQVTLSCSPISGHRSVSWYQQTPGQGLQFLFEYFSETQRNKGNFPGRFSGRQFSNSRSEMNVSTLELGDSALYLCASAALRQGNTGELFFGEGSRLTVL.

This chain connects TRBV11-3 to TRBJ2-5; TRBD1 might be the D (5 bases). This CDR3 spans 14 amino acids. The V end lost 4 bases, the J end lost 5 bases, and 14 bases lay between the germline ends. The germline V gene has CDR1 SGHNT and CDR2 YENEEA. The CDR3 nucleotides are TGTGCCAGCAGCTCCCCTAGGGGAAGCGAGACCCAGTACTTC. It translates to CASSSPRGSETQYF.

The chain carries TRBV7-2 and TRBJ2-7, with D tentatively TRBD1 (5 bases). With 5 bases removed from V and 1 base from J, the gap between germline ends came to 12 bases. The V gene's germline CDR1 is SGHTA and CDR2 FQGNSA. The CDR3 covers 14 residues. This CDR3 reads CASSPDRASYEQYF. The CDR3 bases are TGTGCCAGCAGCCCCGACAGAGCTTCCTACGAGCAGTACTTC.

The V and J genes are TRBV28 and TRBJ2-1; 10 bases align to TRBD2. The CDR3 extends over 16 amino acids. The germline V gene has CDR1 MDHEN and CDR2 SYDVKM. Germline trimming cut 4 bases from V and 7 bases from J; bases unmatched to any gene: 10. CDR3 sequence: CASSSPTSGRVNEQFF. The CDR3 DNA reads TGTGCCAGCAGTTCCCCGACTAGCGGGCGTGTTAATGAGCAGTTCTTC.

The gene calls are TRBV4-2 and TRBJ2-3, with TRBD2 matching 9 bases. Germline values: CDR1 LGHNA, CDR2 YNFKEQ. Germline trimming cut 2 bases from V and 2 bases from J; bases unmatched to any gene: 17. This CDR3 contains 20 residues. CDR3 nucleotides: TGTGCCAGCAGCCAATCCCCGGGGACTAGCCGTACCGGGTACACAGATACGCAGTATTTT. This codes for CASSQSPGTSRTGYTDTQYF.